This T cell receptor (beta chain) was identified in a study of cytomegalovirus exposure and HLA in healthy donors. As for the study in general: The approximately 120 million unique TCR beta sequences, from 150 million to 200 million T cells, were found by an earlier analysis.

Germline CDR1 reads SGHRS; CDR2 reads YFSETQ. The CDR3 consists of 11 residues. V lost 7 bases and J lost 7; bases outside the gene matches: 3. Donors sampled were nominally healthy, though unrecorded immune exposures were likely. Amplification used 60 Vbeta primers and 13 Jbeta primers. TCRdb's table, derived via immunoSEQ multiplex PCR, lists solely in-frame clones and lacks some. The table lists some 120,000 clones, around four fifths of them singletons. The clonotype was recovered from a man younger than 35 in good health and CMV-seropositive. The source material was PBMCs. The rearrangement links TRBV5-1 to TRBJ1-1, with TRBD1 identical over 8 bases. DNA of the CDR3: TGCGCCAGCGGACAGGGCAATGAAGCTTTCTTT. This gives the protein CASGQGNEAFF.